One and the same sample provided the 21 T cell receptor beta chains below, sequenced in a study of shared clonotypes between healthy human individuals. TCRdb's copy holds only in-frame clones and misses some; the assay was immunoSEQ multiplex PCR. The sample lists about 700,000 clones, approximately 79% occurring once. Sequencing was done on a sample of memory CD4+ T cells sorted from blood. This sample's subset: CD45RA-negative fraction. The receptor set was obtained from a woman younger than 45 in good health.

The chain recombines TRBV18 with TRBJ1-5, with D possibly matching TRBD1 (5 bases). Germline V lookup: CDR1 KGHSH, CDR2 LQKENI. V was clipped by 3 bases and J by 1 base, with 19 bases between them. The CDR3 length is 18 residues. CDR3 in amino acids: CASSPTSRDDRSNQPQHF. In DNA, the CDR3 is TGTGCCAGCTCACCTACTTCCCGGGACGACCGGAGCAATCAGCCCCAGCATTTT.

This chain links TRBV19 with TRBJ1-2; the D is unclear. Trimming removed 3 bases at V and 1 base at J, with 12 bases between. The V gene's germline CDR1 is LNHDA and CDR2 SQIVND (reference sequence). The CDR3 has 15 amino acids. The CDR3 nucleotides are TGTGCCAGTAGTATCCAGATTGGCGATAACTATGGCTACACCTTC. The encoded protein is CASSIQIGDNYGYTF.

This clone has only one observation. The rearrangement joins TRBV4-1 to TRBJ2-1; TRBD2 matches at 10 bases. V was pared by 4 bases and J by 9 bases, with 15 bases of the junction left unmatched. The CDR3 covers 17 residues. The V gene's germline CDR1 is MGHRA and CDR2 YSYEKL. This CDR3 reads CASSPPFGLAGDREQFF. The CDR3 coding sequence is TGCGCCAGCAGCCCACCCTTTGGGCTAGCGGGAGACCGTGAGCAGTTCTTC.

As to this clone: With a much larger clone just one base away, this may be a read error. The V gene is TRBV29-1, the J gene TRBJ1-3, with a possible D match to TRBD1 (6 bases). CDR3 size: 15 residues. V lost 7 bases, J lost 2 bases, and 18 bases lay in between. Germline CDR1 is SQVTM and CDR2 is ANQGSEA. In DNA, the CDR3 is TGCAGCGCTGGGGGAGGGGGGCTCCCTGGAAACACCATATATTTT. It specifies CSAGGGGLPGNTIYF.

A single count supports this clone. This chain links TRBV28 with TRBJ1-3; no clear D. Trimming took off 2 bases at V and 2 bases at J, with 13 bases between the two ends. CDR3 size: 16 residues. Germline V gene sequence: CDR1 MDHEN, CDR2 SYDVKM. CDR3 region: CASSLVGLMAGNTIYF. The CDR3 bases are TGTGCCAGCAGTTTAGTGGGTCTAATGGCTGGAAACACCATATATTTT.

CDR3 residues: CASSLGGGSVNEQFF. DNA for the CDR3: TGCGCCAGCAGCTTGGGCGGAGGATCCGTCAATGAGCAGTTCTTC. V usage is TRBV5-1 and J usage is TRBJ2-1; weak D call: TRBD2 (5 bases). The V end was cut by 0 bases, the J end by 6 bases, with 13 bases between. Germline V gene lookup returns CDR1 SGHRS and CDR2 YFSETQ. The CDR3 runs 15 residues.

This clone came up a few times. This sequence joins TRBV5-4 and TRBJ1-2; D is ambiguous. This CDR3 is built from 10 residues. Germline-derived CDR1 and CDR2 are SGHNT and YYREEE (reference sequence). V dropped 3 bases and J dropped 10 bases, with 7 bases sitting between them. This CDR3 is CASSSVHYTF. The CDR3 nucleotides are TGTGCCAGCAGCTCGGTTCACTACACCTTC.

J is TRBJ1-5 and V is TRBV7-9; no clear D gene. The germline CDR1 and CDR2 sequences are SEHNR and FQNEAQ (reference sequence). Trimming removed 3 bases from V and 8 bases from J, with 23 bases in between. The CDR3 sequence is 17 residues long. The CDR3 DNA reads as TGTGCCAGCAGCTTCGCCGGGAACGGGTTTGCCGCGAAGCCCCAGCATTTT. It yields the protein CASSFAGNGFAAKPQHF.

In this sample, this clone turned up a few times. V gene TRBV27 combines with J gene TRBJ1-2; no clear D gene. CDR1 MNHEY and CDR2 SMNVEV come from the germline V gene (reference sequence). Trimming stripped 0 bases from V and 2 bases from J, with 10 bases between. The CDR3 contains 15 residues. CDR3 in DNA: TGTGCCAGCAGTTTATCCCCGGGAGGGAACTATGGCTACACCTTC. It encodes CASSLSPGGNYGYTF.

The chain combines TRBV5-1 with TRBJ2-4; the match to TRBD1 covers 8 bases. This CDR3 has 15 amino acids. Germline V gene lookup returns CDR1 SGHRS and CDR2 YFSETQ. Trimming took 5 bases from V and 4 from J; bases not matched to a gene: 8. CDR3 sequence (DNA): TGCGCCAGCAGATATGCAGGGGGCGCAAAAAACATTCAGTACTTC. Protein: CASRYAGGAKNIQYF.

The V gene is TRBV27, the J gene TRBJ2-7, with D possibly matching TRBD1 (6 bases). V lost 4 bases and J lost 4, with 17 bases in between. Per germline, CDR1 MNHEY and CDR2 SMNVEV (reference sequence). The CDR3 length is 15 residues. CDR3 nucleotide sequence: TGTGCCAGCAGTTCTAGCTCCGGGACATGGTACGAGCAGTACTTC. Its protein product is CASSSSSGTWYEQYF.

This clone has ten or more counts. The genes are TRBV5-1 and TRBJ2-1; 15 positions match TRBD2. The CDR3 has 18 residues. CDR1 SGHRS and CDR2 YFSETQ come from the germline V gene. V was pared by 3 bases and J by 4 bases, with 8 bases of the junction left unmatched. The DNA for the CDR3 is TGCGCCAGCAGCTGGGGACTAGCGGGAGGAACATATTACAATGAGCAGTTCTTC. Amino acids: CASSWGLAGGTYYNEQFF.

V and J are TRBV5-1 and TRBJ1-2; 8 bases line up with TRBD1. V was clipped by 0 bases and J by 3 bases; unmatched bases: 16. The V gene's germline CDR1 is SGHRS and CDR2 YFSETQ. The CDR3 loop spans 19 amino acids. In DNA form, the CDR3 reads TGCGCCAGCAGCTTGGGCGGACAGGGATTCTATCGGTATGACTATGGCTACACCTTC. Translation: CASSLGGQGFYRYDYGYTF.

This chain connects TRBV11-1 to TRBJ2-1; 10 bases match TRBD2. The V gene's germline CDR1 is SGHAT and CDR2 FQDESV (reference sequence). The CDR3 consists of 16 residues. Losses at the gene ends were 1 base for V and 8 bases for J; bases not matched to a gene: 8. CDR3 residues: CASSLDVAGGYDEQFF. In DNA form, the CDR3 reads TGTGCCAGCAGCTTAGACGTAGCGGGAGGTTACGATGAGCAGTTCTTC.

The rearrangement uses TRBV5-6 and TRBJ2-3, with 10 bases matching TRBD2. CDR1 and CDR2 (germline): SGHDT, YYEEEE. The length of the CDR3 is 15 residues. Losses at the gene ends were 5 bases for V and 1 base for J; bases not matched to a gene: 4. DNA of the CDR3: TGTGCCAGCAGTTCCGGGACTAGCGGCACAGATACGCAGTATTTT. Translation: CASSSGTSGTDTQYF.

Written as DNA, the CDR3 is TGTGCCAGCAGTGTCGACTGGGGTATGAACACTGAAGCTTTCTTT. Translation: CASSVDWGMNTEAFF. The gene calls are TRBV6-1 and TRBJ1-1; no clear D. The V and J ends lost 4 bases and 0 bases respectively, with 12 bases between them. The CDR3 totals 15 residues. The germline CDR1 and CDR2 sequences are MNHNS and SASEGT.

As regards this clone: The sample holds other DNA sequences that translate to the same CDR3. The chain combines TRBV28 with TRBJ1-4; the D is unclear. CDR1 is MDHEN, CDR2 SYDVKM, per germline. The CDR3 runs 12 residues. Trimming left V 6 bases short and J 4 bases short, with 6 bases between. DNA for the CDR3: TGTGCCAGCAGCGGGGTTAATGAAAAACTGTTTTTT. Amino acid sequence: CASSGVNEKLFF.

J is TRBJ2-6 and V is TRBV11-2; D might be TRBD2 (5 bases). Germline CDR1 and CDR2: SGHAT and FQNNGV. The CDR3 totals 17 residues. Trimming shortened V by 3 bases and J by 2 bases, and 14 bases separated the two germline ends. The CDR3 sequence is CASSFWAGKAGANVLTF. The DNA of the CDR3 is TGTGCCAGCAGCTTCTGGGCGGGTAAGGCTGGGGCCAACGTCCTGACTTTC.

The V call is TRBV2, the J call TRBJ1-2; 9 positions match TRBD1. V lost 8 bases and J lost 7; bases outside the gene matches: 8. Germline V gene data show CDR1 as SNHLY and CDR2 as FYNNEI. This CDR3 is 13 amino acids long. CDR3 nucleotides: TGTGCCAGCGTGCCGGGACAGGGCTCTGGCTACACCTTC. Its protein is CASVPGQGSGYTF.

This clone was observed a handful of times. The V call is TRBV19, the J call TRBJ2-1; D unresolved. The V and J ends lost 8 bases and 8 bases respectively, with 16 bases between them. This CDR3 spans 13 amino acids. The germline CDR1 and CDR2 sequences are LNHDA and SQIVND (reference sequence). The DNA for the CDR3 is TGTGCCAGTTCGGGCCCCGGGTTGGATGAGCAGTTCTTC. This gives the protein CASSGPGLDEQFF. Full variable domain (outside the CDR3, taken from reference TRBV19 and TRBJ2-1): DGGITQSPKYLFRKEGQNVTLSCEQNLNHDAMYWYRQDPGQGLRLIYYSQIVNDFQKGDIAEGYSVSREKKESFPLTVTSAQKNPTAFYLCASSGPGLDEQFFGPGTRLTVL.

The CDR3 DNA reads as TGTGCCAGCAGCCCCACAGGGGAGCAGCCCCAGCATTTT. Translating it yields CASSPTGEQPQHF. This chain connects TRBV7-9 to TRBJ1-5; TRBD1 matches 7 bases. Germline V gene lookup returns CDR1 SEHNR and CDR2 FQNEAQ (reference sequence). The CDR3 contains 13 residues. The trim removed 5 bases at V and 7 bases at J, leaving 5 bases unmatched.